Presented here are 3 T cell receptor beta chains from one specimen sequenced in a study of T-cell memory formation after mild COVID-19. TCRdb reprocessed the 5' RACE reads with MiXCR, giving one entry per CDR3 protein. The data show around 130,000 distinct CDR3 sequences, 5% to 6.5% seen once. The sequencing sample was made of PBMCs or a T cell subset sorted from them (not recorded which). The source of these receptors is an adult woman who had mild COVID-19 (a few samples of this study predate the infection). Cell type and time point are not known.

CDR3 in amino acids: CASSPGGGSTDTQYF. The CDR3 region has the DNA TGCGCCAGCAGTCCCGGAGGGGGATCCACAGATACGCAGTATTTT. The V gene is TRBV5-1, the J gene TRBJ2-3; D tentatively fits TRBD1 or TRBD2 (6 bases each). The CDR3 contains 15 residues. V was trimmed by 5 bases and J by 2 bases, leaving 15 bases between them. Germline CDR1 is SGHRS and CDR2 is YFSETQ.

This chain joins TRBV3-1 and TRBJ2-1; 13 positions agree with TRBD2. With 4 bases clipped from V and 12 bases from J, the junction kept 3 bases outside the gene matches. The V gene's germline CDR1 is LGHDT and CDR2 YNNKEL (reference sequence). This CDR3 has 13 amino acids. CDR3 in amino acids: CASSPGTSGAQFF. In nucleotides, the CDR3 is TGTGCCAGCAGCCCCGGGACTAGCGGGGCGCAGTTCTTC.

V is TRBV25-1 and J is TRBJ1-1; 11 bases agree with TRBD1. The CDR3 sequence is 14 residues long. The germline V gene encodes CDR1 MGHDK and CDR2 SYGVNS. Losses at the gene ends were 3 bases for V and 10 bases for J; bases not matched to a gene: 7. The CDR3 loop reads CASSDQPGTGGAFF. The CDR3 DNA reads as TGTGCCAGCAGTGACCAACCCGGGACAGGGGGAGCTTTCTTT.